Presented here are 3 T cell receptor beta chains from one specimen sequenced in a study of blood T cell repertoires in COVID-19. Clones were sequenced by immunoSEQ multiplex PCR, and TCRdb holds only the in-frame ones, with some missing. The data contain around 300,000 clones, 75% to 90% of them singletons. The sample comprised PBMCs or T cells enriched from blood (not recorded which). Receptor source: a woman in her late teens or twenties who had recovered from COVID-19.

The rearrangement joins TRBV6-2 or TRBV6-3 to TRBJ2-7, with D possibly matching TRBD1 (5 bases). CDR3 length equals 14 residues. CDR1 is MNHEY, CDR2 SVGEGT, per germline. The germline V and J ends were trimmed by 6 bases and 5 bases, with 17 bases remaining between them. The CDR3 DNA sequence: TGTGCCAGCAGCGATCTCAGGGTTCCCCACGAGCAGTACTTC. This encodes CASSDLRVPHEQYF.

This clone was picked up a small number of times. The genes are TRBV5-1 and TRBJ1-4; a weak D match, TRBD1 (5 bases). The V and J ends lost 6 bases and 1 base respectively, with 13 bases between them. CDR1 SGHRS and CDR2 YFSETQ come from the germline V gene. The CDR3 runs to 15 residues. The CDR3 region is CASNPGPGTNEKLFF. The CDR3 DNA sequence: TGCGCCAGCAACCCAGGGCCGGGAACTAATGAAAAACTGTTTTTT.

The genes are TRBV4-2 and TRBJ2-3; 8 bases align to TRBD2. The length of the CDR3 is 19 residues. Germline assignment: CDR1 LGHNA and CDR2 YNFKEQ. Losses at the gene ends were 1 base for V and 2 bases for J; bases not matched to a gene: 14. The CDR3 sequence is CASSQVVLAEGDSTDTQYF. DNA of the CDR3: TGTGCCAGCAGCCAAGTTGTACTAGCGGAGGGCGATTCCACAGATACGCAGTATTTT.